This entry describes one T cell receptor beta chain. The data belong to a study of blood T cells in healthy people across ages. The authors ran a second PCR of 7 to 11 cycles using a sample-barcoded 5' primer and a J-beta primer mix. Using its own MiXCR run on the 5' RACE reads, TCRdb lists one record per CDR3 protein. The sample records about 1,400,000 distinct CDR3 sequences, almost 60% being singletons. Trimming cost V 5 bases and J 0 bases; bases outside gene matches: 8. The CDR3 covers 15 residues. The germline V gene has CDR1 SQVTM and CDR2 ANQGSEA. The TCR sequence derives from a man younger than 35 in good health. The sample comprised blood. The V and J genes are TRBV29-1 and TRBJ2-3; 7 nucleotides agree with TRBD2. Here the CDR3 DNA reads TGCAGCGTTATACGGAGCGGGGCGAGCACAGATACGCAGTATTTT. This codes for CSVIRSGASTDTQYF.